This entry describes one T cell receptor beta chain. Its recognized antigen is unknown. No base-level quality is on record; no much larger clone is a single base apart. This sample is drawn from a study of OX40 agonist ivuxolimab in advanced cancers. About the study as a whole: Ivuxolimab was a fully human IgG2 agonistic monoclonal antibody targeting the costimulatory receptor OX40 (CD134). Intravenous ivuxolimab was administered to patients every 2 weeks at six dose levels: 0.01, 0.1, 0.3, 1.5, 3 and 10 mg/kg. Among the approximately 50 dose-escalation patients, approximately 20 had hepatocellular carcinoma, around 15 melanoma, 9 renal cell carcinoma and 9 head and neck cancer. In the dose-escalation cohort, 70% to 85% of patients were male, and the mean age was roughly 56 years with a range of 23 to 79. Prior anti-PD-1, anti-PD-L1 or anti-CTLA-4 therapy was permitted, and checkpoint inhibitors had been received by 40% to 50% of dose-escalation patients. Three dose-escalation patients achieved partial responses, one with hepatocellular carcinoma and two with cutaneous melanoma. Peripheral TCRbeta sequencing was intended to test whether TCR sequence diversity was altered and clonal T-cell expansion was caused by ivuxolimab. The monotherapy dose-escalation portion (N of about 52 patients) of the phase I ivuxolimab trial is reported in the paper. Broader findings and caveats from the paper: Which antigens the clonally expanded peripheral T cells were specific for was not determined. After ivuxolimab, more expanded clones were found on average in CD8+ T cells than in CD4+ T cells. At doses of 0.1 to 3.0 mg/kg, clonal expansion of both CD4+ and CD8+ T cells in blood was seen between baseline and week 6. Low levels of normalized T-cell clonal expansion were also shown by some nonresponding patients. In partial responders in the 0.1-3.0 mg/kg groups, normalized peripheral clonal expansion was found to be among the lowest, especially among CD8+ T cells.

Patients with a history of autoimmune disease or receiving systemic immunosuppression were excluded from the trial. In every dose cohort, peripheral blood was drawn for TCR sequencing at baseline, cycle 4 day 1, and cycle 7 day 1. The samples were taken from a phase I, first-in-human, multicenter, open-label dose-escalation trial of ivuxolimab. Adults with locally advanced or metastatic melanoma, renal cell carcinoma, hepatocellular carcinoma or head and neck squamous cell carcinoma were enrolled in the trial. CD4+ and CD8+ T cells were sorted separately from peripheral blood before TCR sequencing. Counted from cysteine to phenylalanine, this CDR3 has 15 amino acids. Only the CDR3 DNA is retained, 45 bases long and in frame from the first base. CDR1 and CDR2, per the germline V gene, are MGHDK and SYGVNS. At the junction V is shortened by 6 bases and J by 8 bases; bases outside the gene matches: 12.

Genomic DNA was extracted from sorted cells for sequencing of the TCRbeta CDR3 region. TCRbeta CDR3 regions were sequenced using the immunoSEQ Assay. Not all clones reach the TCRdb copy of this immuneACCESS table, which keeps in-frame sequences only. Checked studies attribute under half of the gap to unresolved V genes and leave the rest unexplained. Within this sample are approximately 30,000 clones, with 92% of them counted one time only. The top ten clonotypes cover more than 30% of the sample. The chain was built from TRBV25-1 and TRBJ1-4; 7 nucleotides in the junction match TRBD1. The receptor's source is an adult with an advanced solid tumor such as melanoma, head and neck, liver or kidney cancer. Sample: CD4+ or CD8+ T cells sorted from blood, taken in a trial of the OX40 agonist ivuxolimab. The DNA is as follows: TGTGCCAGCAGCGAGTTCGACAGGGTTGGGGAAAAACTGTTTTTT. Its protein product is CASSEFDRVGEKLFF.